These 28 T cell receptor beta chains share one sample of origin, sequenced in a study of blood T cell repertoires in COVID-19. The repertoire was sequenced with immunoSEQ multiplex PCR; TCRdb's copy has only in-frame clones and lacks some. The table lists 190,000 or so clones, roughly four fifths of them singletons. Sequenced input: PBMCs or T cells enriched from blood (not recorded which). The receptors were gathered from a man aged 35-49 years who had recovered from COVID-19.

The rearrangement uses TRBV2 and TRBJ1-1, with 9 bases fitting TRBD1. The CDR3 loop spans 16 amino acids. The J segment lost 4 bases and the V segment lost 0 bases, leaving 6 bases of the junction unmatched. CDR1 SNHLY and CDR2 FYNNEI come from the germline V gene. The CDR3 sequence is CASSEAQRTGATEAFF. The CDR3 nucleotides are TGTGCCAGCAGTGAAGCGCAGCGGACAGGGGCCACTGAAGCTTTCTTT.

The CDR3 region has the DNA TGTGCCAGCAGCTTATTAGGACAGTCAAATCAGCCCCAGCATTTT. Its protein is CASSLLGQSNQPQHF. J is TRBJ1-5 and V is TRBV7-8, with D perhaps matching TRBD1 (6 bases). Trimming stripped 2 bases from V and 4 bases from J, with 12 bases between. Germline lookup yields CDR1 SGHVS and CDR2 FQNEAQ. The CDR3 loop spans 15 amino acids.

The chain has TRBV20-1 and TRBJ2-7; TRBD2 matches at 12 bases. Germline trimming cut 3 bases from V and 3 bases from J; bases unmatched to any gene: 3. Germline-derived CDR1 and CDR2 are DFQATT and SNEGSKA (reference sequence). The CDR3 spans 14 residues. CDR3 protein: CSASSTSGSYEQYF. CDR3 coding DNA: TGCAGTGCTAGTTCGACTAGCGGGAGCTACGAGCAGTACTTC.

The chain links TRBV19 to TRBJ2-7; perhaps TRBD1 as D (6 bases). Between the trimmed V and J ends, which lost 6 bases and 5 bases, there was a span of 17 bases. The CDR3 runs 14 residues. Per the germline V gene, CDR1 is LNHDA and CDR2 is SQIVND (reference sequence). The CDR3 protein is CASSSGHLNHEQYF. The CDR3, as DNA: TGTGCCAGTAGCTCGGGACATCTGAACCACGAGCAGTACTTC.

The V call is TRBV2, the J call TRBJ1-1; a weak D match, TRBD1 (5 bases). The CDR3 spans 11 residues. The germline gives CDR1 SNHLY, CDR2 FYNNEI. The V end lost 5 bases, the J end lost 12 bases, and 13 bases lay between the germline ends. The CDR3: CASSLGPATFF. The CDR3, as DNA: TGTGCCAGCAGTCTGGGGCCGGCAACTTTCTTT.

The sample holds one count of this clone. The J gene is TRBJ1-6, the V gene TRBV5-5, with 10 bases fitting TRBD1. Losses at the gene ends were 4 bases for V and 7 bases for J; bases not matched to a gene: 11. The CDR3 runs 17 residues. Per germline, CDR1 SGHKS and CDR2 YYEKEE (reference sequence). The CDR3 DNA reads TGTGCCAGCAGCCAGGAGGGGACAGGGGCCCGAAATTCACCCCTCCACTTT. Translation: CASSQEGTGARNSPLHF.

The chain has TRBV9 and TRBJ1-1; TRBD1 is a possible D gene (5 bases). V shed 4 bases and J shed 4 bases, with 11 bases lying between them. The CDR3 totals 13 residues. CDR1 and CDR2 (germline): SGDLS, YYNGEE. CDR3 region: CASSKGLSTEAFF. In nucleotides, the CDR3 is TGTGCCAGCAGCAAGGGGTTGAGCACTGAAGCTTTCTTT.

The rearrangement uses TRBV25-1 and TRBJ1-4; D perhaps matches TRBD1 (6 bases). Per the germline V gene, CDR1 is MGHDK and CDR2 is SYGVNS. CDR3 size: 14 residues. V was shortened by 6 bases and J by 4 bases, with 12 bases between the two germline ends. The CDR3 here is CASRDTGSNEKLFF. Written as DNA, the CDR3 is TGTGCCAGCAGAGATACAGGGAGTAATGAAAAACTGTTTTTT.

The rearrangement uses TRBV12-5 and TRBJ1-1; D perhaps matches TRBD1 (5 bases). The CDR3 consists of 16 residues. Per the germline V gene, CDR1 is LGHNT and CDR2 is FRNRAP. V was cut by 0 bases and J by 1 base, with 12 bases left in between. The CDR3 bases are TGTGCTAGTGGTTTGGTACAGGCAGGGCGGAACACTGAAGCTTTCTTT. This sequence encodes CASGLVQAGRNTEAFF.

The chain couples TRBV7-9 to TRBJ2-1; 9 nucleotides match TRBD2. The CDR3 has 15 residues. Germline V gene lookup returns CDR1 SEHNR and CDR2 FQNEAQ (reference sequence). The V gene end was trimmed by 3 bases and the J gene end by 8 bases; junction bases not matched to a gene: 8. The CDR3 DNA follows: TGTGCCAGCAGCTTCCCGGTAGCGGGAGAACATGAGCAGTTCTTC. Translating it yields CASSFPVAGEHEQFF.

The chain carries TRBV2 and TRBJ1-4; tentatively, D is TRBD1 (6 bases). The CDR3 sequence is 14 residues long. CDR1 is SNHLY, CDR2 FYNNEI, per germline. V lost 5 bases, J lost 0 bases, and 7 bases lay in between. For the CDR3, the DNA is TGTGCCAGCAGTCGGACAGCAACTAATGAAAAACTGTTTTTT. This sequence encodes CASSRTATNEKLFF.

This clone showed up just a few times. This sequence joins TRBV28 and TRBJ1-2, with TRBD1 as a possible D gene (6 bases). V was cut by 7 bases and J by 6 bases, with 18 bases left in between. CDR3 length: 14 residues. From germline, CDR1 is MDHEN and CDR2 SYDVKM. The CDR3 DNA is TGTGCCAGCATGTCCCCGGGACAACGGGATGGCTACACCTTC. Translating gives CASMSPGQRDGYTF.

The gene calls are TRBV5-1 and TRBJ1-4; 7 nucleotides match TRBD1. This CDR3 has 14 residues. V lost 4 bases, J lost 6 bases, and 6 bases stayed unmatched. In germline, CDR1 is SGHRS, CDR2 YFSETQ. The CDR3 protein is CASSRDRADEKLFF. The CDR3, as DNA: TGCGCCAGCAGCCGCGACAGGGCCGATGAAAAACTGTTTTTT.

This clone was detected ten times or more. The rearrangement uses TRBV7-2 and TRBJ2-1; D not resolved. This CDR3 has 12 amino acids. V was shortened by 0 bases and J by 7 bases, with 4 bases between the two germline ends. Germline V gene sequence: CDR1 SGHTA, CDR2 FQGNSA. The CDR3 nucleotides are TGTGCCAGCAGCTTAGCTCCGAATGAGCAGTTCTTC. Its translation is CASSLAPNEQFF.

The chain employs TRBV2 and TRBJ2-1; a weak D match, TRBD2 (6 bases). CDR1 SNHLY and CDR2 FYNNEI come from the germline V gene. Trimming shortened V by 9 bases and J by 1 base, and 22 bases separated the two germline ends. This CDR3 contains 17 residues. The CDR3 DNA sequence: TGTGCCAGGGGCCAACATGGGGACTCGTATTCCTACAATGAGCAGTTCTTC. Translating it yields CARGQHGDSYSYNEQFF.

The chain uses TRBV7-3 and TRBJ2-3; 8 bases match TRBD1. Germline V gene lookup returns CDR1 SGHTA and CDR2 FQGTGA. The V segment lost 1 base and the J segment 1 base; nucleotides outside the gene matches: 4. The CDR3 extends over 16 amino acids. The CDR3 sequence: CASSLNVGQGTDTQYF. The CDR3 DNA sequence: TGTGCCAGCAGCTTAAACGTGGGACAGGGCACAGATACGCAGTATTTT.

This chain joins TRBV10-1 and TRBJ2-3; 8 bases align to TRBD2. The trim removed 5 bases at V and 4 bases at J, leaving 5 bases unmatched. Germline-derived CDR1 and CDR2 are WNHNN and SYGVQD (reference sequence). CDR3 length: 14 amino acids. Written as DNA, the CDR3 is TGCGCCAGCAGTACCGGGACTAGTCCAGATACGCAGTATTTT. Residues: CASSTGTSPDTQYF.

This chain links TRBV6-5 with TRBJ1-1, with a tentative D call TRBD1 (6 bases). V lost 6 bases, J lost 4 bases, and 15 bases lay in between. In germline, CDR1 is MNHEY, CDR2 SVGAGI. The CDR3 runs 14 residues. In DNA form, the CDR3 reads TGTGCCAGCAGAGCAGGGGATGGGGCCACTGAAGCTTTCTTT. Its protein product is CASRAGDGATEAFF.

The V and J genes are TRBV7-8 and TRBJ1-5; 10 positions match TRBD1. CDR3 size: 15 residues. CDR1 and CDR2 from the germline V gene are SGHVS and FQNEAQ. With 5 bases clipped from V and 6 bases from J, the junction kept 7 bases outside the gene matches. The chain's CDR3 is CASSPGQGLGQPQHF. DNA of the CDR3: TGTGCCAGCAGCCCGGGACAGGGGCTTGGTCAGCCCCAGCATTTT.

In DNA form, the CDR3 reads TGTGCCAGCAGCTCTCGGCGGGAGACCCAGTACTTC. This sequence encodes CASSSRRETQYF. The rearrangement joins TRBV11-2 to TRBJ2-5; D is ambiguous. Between the trimmed V and J ends, which lost 4 bases and 5 bases, there was a span of 8 bases. CDR1 SGHAT and CDR2 FQNNGV come from the germline V gene. This CDR3 is built from 12 residues. Complete variable domain (other parts from reference TRBV11-2 and TRBJ2-5): EAGVAQSPRYKIIEKRQSVAFWCNPISGHATLYWYQQILGQGPKLLIQFQNNGVVDDSQLPKDRFSAERLKGVDSTLKIQPAKLEDSAVYLCASSSRRETQYFGPGTRLLVL.

CDR3 sequence reads: CASSLWGVGGRLETQYF. DNA for the CDR3: TGTGCCAGCAGTTTATGGGGCGTAGGGGGACGCCTTGAGACCCAGTACTTC. The genes are TRBV27 and TRBJ2-5; D is possibly TRBD1 (6 bases). Looked up from germline, CDR1 is MNHEY and CDR2 is SMNVEV (reference sequence). CDR3 length equals 17 residues. V gave up 1 base and J gave up 5 bases, with 20 bases separating them.

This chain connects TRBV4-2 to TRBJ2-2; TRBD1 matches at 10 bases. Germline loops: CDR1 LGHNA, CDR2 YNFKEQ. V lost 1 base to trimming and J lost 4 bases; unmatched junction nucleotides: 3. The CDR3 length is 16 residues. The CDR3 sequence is CASSQVGTGVTGELFF. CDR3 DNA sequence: TGTGCCAGCAGCCAAGTAGGGACAGGGGTCACCGGGGAGCTGTTTTTT.

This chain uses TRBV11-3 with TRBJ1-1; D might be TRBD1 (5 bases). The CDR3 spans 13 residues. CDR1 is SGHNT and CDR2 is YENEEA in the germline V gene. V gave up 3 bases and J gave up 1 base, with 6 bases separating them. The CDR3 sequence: CASSFRENTEAFF. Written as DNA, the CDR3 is TGTGCCAGCAGCTTCAGGGAGAACACTGAAGCTTTCTTT.

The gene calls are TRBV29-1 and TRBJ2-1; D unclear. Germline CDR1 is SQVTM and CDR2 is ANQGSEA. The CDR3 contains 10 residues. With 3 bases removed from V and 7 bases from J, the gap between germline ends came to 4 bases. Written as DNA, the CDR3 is TGCAGCGTTGAGAGGAATGAGCAGTTCTTC. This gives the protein CSVERNEQFF.

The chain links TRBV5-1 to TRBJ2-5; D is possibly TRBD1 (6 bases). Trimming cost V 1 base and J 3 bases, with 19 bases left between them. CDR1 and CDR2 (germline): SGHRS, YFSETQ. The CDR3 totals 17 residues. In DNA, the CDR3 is TGCGCCAGCAGCTTGCGTCCGCCAGGGGCGCCGGAAGAGACCCAGTACTTC. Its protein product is CASSLRPPGAPEETQYF.

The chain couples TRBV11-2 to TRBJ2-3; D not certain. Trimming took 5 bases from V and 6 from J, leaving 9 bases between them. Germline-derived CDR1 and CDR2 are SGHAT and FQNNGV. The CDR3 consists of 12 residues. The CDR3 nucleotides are TGTGCCAGCAGCGAGGTTACGGATACGCAGTATTTT. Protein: CASSEVTDTQYF.

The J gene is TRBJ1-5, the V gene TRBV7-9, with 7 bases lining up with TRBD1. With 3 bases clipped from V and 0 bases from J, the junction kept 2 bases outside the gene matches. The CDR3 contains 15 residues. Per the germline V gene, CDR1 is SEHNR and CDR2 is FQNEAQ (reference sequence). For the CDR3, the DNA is TGTGCCAGCAGCTTCGGGGACAGTAGCAATCAGCCCCAGCATTTT. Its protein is CASSFGDSSNQPQHF.

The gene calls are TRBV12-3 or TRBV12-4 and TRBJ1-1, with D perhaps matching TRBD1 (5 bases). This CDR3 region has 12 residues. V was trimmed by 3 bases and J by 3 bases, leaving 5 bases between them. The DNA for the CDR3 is TGTGCCAGCAGTTTCAGGGACACTGAAGCTTTCTTT. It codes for CASSFRDTEAFF.